This is a list of T cell receptor beta chains from one sample in a study of vaccination effects on CD4 cells after COVID-19. TCRdb keeps only in-frame clones here, not all; method: immunoSEQ multiplex PCR. The sample carries some 47,000 clones, around 70% recorded once. For these receptors, no antigen is known. Sequenced here: CD4+ T cells from PBMCs cultured without peptide, sampled after COVID-19 vaccination. The receptors come from a human donor who received a COVID-19 vaccine. CDR3s include the opening cysteine and the closing phenylalanine or tryptophan. D genes are given only for firm matches. Rows may omit the clone size; those that give it use once, few, many or a size class.

abundance	v_gene	j_gene	d_gene	CDR3nt	CDR3aa
NA	TRBV4-1	TRBJ2-3	TRBD1	TGCGCCAGCAGCCAGAGCAGGGACAGGTCCCTGACAGATACGCAGTATTTT	CASSQSRDRSLTDTQYF
NA	TRBV7-9	TRBJ2-2	TRBD2	TGTGCCAGCAGCTTACGGGGGGGGACGACCGGGGAGCTGTTTTTT	CASSLRGGTTGELFF
once	TRBV6-5	TRBJ2-7	NA	TGTGCCAGCAGCTCCCCCTACGAGCAGTACTTC	CASSSPYEQYF
NA	TRBV12-5	TRBJ2-5	TRBD2	TGTGCTAGTGTACTAGGACTAGCGGGAGTGTCAGAGACCCAGTACTTC	CASVLGLAGVSETQYF
NA	TRBV5-1	TRBJ2-7	NA	TGCGCCAGCAGCCCACTACCCGGGACACCTACCTACGAGCAGTACTTC	CASSPLPGTPTYEQYF
NA	TRBV19	TRBJ1-1	NA	TGTGCCAGTAGTATAGGTGTCCCCATGAACACTGAAGCTTTCTTT	CASSIGVPMNTEAFF
NA	TRBV24-1	TRBJ2-5	TRBD1	TGTGCCACCAGGGGGACAGGACCCTACCAAGAGACCCAGTACTTC	CATRGTGPYQETQYF
NA	TRBV12-3/TRBV12-4	TRBJ1-2	NA	TGTGCCAGCAGTCCGGACGGAAACTATGGCTACACCTTC	CASSPDGNYGYTF
NA	TRBV12-3/TRBV12-4	TRBJ1-2	NA	TGTGCCAGCAGTTCGGGTCGGGGCTATGGCTACACCTTC	CASSSGRGYGYTF
NA	TRBV19	TRBJ2-5	NA	TGTGCCAGTAGTGCCGGGACGGCAGCTTACTTC	CASSAGTAAYF
NA	TRBV9	TRBJ2-1	NA	TGTGCCAGCAGCTCGGACTACTACAATGAGCAGTTCTTC	CASSSDYYNEQFF
NA	TRBV6-1	TRBJ1-2	NA	TGTGCCAGCAGTGAAGTCGTTTGGGGGGGCGGCCGAGACTATGGCTACACCTTC	CASSEVVWGGGRDYGYTF
few	TRBV5-1	TRBJ2-7	TRBD2	TGCGCCAGCAGCCTAGCCGGGACTAGCGGGAGAGGTGAGCAGTACTTC	CASSLAGTSGRGEQYF
NA	TRBV27	TRBJ1-1	NA	TGTGCCAGCACAACGCAGGGAATAGCTTTCTTT	CASTTQGIAFF
NA	TRBV19	TRBJ1-2	NA	TGTGCCAGTAGTATCGAAGGTTCAAACTATGGCTACACCTTC	CASSIEGSNYGYTF
NA	TRBV4-1	TRBJ1-5	NA	TGCGCCAGCAGCCAAGTGATGACAGTCAGCAATCAGCCCCAGCATTTT	CASSQVMTVSNQPQHF
NA	TRBV18	TRBJ2-3	TRBD2	TGTGCCAGCCTAGAAGCGGGGCCAGATACGCAGTATTTT	CASLEAGPDTQYF
few	TRBV5-1	TRBJ1-6	NA	TGCGCCAGCAGCGTGGGGGATGTGGGGTCACCCCTCCACTTT	CASSVGDVGSPLHF
few	TRBV6-1	TRBJ1-2	NA	TGTGCCAGCAGTGAAGATAGGGGACGGCTAGCCTACACCTTC	CASSEDRGRLAYTF
NA	TRBV7-9	TRBJ1-2	NA	TGTGCCAGCAGCTACGGGGGCTATGGCTACACCTTC	CASSYGGYGYTF
NA	TRBV4-1	TRBJ2-1	NA	TGCGCCAGCAGCCAGGCAACGGGAGAGCAGTTCTTC	CASSQATGEQFF
NA	TRBV19	TRBJ1-4	NA	TGTGCCAGTAAGGGGAACAGTTTTGCAACTAATGAAAAACTGTTTTTT	CASKGNSFATNEKLFF
NA	TRBV9	TRBJ1-5	NA	TGTGCCAGCAGCGGGGGGACCAATCAGCCCCAGCATTTT	CASSGGTNQPQHF
NA	TRBV30	TRBJ1-4	NA	TGTGCCTTGAGAAGCGGGGAGAATGAAAAACTGTTTTTT	CALRSGENEKLFF
NA	TRBV6-5	TRBJ2-3	NA	TGTGCCAGCAGTAAACTCGACAGTTATCGTACGCAGTATTTT	CASSKLDSYRTQYF
NA	TRBV18	TRBJ2-7	NA	TGTGCCAGCTCCCCACAGGGCCCCTACGAGCAGTACTTC	CASSPQGPYEQYF
few	TRBV11-2	TRBJ2-5	NA	TGTGCCAGCAGCCCCAAGGGGGGCAATATAGAGACCCAGTACTTC	CASSPKGGNIETQYF
few	TRBV30	TRBJ1-5	TRBD1	TGTGCCTGGACCCCAGGGGGCGGTCAGCCCCAGCATTTT	CAWTPGGGQPQHF
NA	TRBV24-1	TRBJ2-1	TRBD2	TGTGCCACCAGTGATTTGGTACTAGCGGGAGGGCAAGCCTACAATGAGCAGTTCTTC	CATSDLVLAGGQAYNEQFF
NA	TRBV2	TRBJ2-3	NA	TGTGCCAGCAGTGAATCGGCTAGGGGGAGCACAGATACGCAGTATTTT	CASSESARGSTDTQYF
NA	TRBV11-2	TRBJ1-5	TRBD1	TGTGCCAGCAGCTTAGGGGCAGGGGGATTGAATCAGCCCCAGCATTTT	CASSLGAGGLNQPQHF
NA	TRBV9	TRBJ2-7	NA	TGTGCCAGCAGCGTAGTTGGCTCCTACGAGCAGTACTTC	CASSVVGSYEQYF
NA	TRBV9	TRBJ2-1	TRBD2	TGTGCCAGCAGCGTAGTAGCGGGAGGGTTAAATGAGCAGTTCTTC	CASSVVAGGLNEQFF
NA	TRBV5-4	TRBJ2-4	NA	TGTGCCAGCAGGAGGGACGAGAGTGGGGACATTCAGTACTTC	CASRRDESGDIQYF
NA	TRBV18	TRBJ1-1	TRBD1	TGTGCCAGCTCACCCGCGGGACAGGGAAACACTGAAGCTTTCTTT	CASSPAGQGNTEAFF
NA	TRBV25-1	TRBJ1-6	NA	TGTGCCAGCAGTTCGGACTCGGGTTCACCCCTCCACTTT	CASSSDSGSPLHF
NA	TRBV18	TRBJ2-5	NA	TGTGCCAGCTCATCCACCCGGGGCGTTGGAGAGACCCAGTACTTC	CASSSTRGVGETQYF
NA	TRBV19	TRBJ1-5	NA	TGTGCCAGTAGTGACCGCCGGTTAGATCAGCCCCAGCATTTT	CASSDRRLDQPQHF
NA	TRBV5-1	TRBJ1-2	NA	TGCGCCAGCCGACTGGACAGCACCCCAACATATGGCTACACCTTC	CASRLDSTPTYGYTF
NA	TRBV6-1	TRBJ1-1	NA	TGTGCCAGCAGTGAAAACAGGGTCACTGAAGCTTTCTTT	CASSENRVTEAFF
NA	TRBV6-6	TRBJ2-1	TRBD1	TGTGCCAGCAGTTCCACCGACAGGGGGTTAATGCCGTTCTTC	CASSSTDRGLMPFF
NA	TRBV18	TRBJ1-3	NA	TGTGCCAGCTCACGAGTGCCCCAAGTGGGAGGAAACACCATATATTTT	CASSRVPQVGGNTIYF
NA	TRBV6-1	TRBJ2-3	TRBD2	TGTGCCAGCAGTGGGCGACTAGCGAACAAAGTTTGGGGCACAGATACGCAGTATTTT	CASSGRLANKVWGTDTQYF
NA	TRBV25-1	TRBJ1-2	NA	TGTGCCAGCAGTGAAACCCAAGGCTATGGCTACACCTTC	CASSETQGYGYTF
NA	TRBV5-4	TRBJ2-3	NA	TGTGCCAGCAGCTTGGGTGTCTCGAGCACAGATACGCAGTATTTT	CASSLGVSSTDTQYF
NA	TRBV6-5	TRBJ2-5	NA	TGTGCCAGCAAGCTGGGACTCTCTGAGACCCAGTACTTC	CASKLGLSETQYF
NA	TRBV5-1	TRBJ2-2	TRBD2	TGCGCCAGCAGCGTCGATGGCGGGGGGAACACCGGGGAGCTGTTTTTT	CASSVDGGGNTGELFF
few	TRBV29-1	TRBJ1-1	NA	TGCAGCGTGGAGCAGGGTATGAACACTGAAGCTTTCTTT	CSVEQGMNTEAFF
NA	TRBV6-1	TRBJ1-6	NA	TGTGCCAGCAGTGAAGCGCGCGGGGCCAGGGCTTCACCCCTCCACTTT	CASSEARGARASPLHF
NA	TRBV6-6	TRBJ2-5	NA	TGTGCCAGCAGGAGGGGCCAAGAGACCCAGTACTTC	CASRRGQETQYF
NA	TRBV29-1	TRBJ2-1	NA	TGCAGCGTTGTTTTTGGCAGTTCTGGCTACAATGAGCAGTTCTTC	CSVVFGSSGYNEQFF
NA	TRBV20-1	TRBJ1-1	NA	TGCAGTGCTATTGGTTCGAAAGCTTTCTTT	CSAIGSKAFF
NA	TRBV18	TRBJ2-4	NA	TGTGCCAGCTCACCAACGGAGATAGCCAAAAACATTCAGTACTTC	CASSPTEIAKNIQYF
NA	TRBV14	TRBJ2-3	TRBD2	TGTGCCAGCAGCCGACTAGCGGGAGGGCCAGCAGATACGCAGTATTTT	CASSRLAGGPADTQYF
NA	TRBV29-1	TRBJ1-2	NA	TGCAGCGTTGCACAGCCAGACTATGGCTACACCTTC	CSVAQPDYGYTF